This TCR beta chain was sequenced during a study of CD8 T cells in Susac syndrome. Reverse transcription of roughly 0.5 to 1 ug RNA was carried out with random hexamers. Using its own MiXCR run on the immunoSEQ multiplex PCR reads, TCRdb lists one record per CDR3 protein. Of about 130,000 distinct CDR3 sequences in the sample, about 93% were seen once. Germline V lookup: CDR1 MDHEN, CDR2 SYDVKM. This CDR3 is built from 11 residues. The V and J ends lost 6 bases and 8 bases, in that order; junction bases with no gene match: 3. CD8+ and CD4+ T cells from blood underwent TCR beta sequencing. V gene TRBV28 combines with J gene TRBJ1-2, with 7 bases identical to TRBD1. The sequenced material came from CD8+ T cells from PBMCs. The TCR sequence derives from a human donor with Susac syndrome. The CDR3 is CASSQDRGYTF. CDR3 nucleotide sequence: TGTGCCAGCAGCCAGGACAGGGGCTACACCTTC.